What follows are 25 T cell receptor beta chains derived from one specimen sequenced in a study of high-grade serous ovarian cancer treatment subgroups. Tumor samples were taken before definitive surgery or chemotherapy. The table came from immunoSEQ multiplex PCR; TCRdb's copy has only in-frame clones and leaves some out. Of about 12,000 clones listed, approximately 85% are singletons. The sample taken for sequencing was tumor tissue. These receptors came from a human donor with high-grade serous ovarian cancer.

V gene TRBV28 combines with J gene TRBJ1-1; D is perhaps TRBD1 (6 bases). The CDR3 sequence is 14 residues long. The germline V gene encodes CDR1 MDHEN and CDR2 SYDVKM. V was cut by 4 bases and J by 1 base, with 10 bases left in between. The CDR3 DNA reads as TGTGCCAGCAGTTGGGGACACGCGAACACTGAAGCTTTCTTT. Its translation: CASSWGHANTEAFF.

The rearrangement links TRBV29-1 to TRBJ1-2; D gene ambiguous. Germline V gives CDR1 SQVTM, CDR2 ANQGSEA. With 7 bases removed from V and 0 bases from J, the gap between germline ends came to 12 bases. This CDR3 is 13 amino acids long. CDR3 in DNA: TGCAGCGCGGAGGGTGCAGCTAACTATGGCTACACCTTC. It translates to CSAEGAANYGYTF. Supplemented by reference TRBV29-1 and TRBJ1-2, the full variable domain reads SAVISQKPSRDICQRGTSLTIQCQVDSQVTMMFWYRQQPGQSLTLIATANQGSEATYESGFVIDKFPISRPNLTFSTLTVSNMSPEDSSIYLCSAEGAANYGYTFGSGTRLTVV.

This chain uses TRBV29-1 with TRBJ2-2; D possibly uses TRBD1 or TRBD2 (5 bases each). The germline V and J ends were trimmed by 3 bases and 2 bases, with 16 bases remaining between them. The CDR3 covers 16 residues. Germline V CDR1 and CDR2: SQVTM, ANQGSEA. The CDR3 region has the DNA TGCAGCGTTGACGGCAGGGAGTTCGGCAACACCGGGGAGCTGTTTTTT. Translating gives CSVDGREFGNTGELFF.

The V and J genes are TRBV6-1 and TRBJ1-1; a possible D gene is TRBD1 (6 bases). The germline gives CDR1 MNHNS, CDR2 SASEGT. Trimming pared 6 bases from V and 5 bases from J, leaving 19 bases between. The length of the CDR3 is 15 residues. This CDR3 is CASRDLGGADTEAFF. In DNA, the CDR3 is TGTGCCAGCAGAGACCTTGGGGGGGCGGATACTGAAGCTTTCTTT.

This clone was seen only once. The chain carries TRBV29-1 and TRBJ2-3; the match to TRBD1 covers 9 bases. Germline CDR1 and CDR2: SQVTM and ANQGSEA. V lost 4 bases, J lost 3 bases, and 8 bases stayed unmatched. The CDR3 length is 15 residues. CDR3 DNA: TGCAGCGTTGTCGTGGACAGGGGTAGTACAGATACGCAGTATTTT. Translating it yields CSVVVDRGSTDTQYF.

The chain carries TRBV2 and TRBJ2-1, with 8 positions matching TRBD1. Trimming took 5 bases from V and 8 from J; bases not matched to a gene: 11. The germline V gene encodes CDR1 SNHLY and CDR2 FYNNEI. The CDR3 totals 15 residues. Here the CDR3 DNA reads TGTGCCAGCAGTCCCCAGGGGGCCGCTTGGGATGAGCAGTTCTTC. Residues: CASSPQGAAWDEQFF.

The chain recombines TRBV25-1 with TRBJ1-4; D is uncertain. The CDR3 length is 12 residues. The V gene lost 5 bases and the J gene lost 8 bases, with 9 bases spanning the gap. Per the germline V gene, CDR1 is MGHDK and CDR2 is SYGVNS. The CDR3 spells CASSLGTEKLFF. For the CDR3, the DNA is TGTGCCAGCAGTTTGGGAACGGAAAAACTGTTTTTT.

The rearrangement joins TRBV19 to TRBJ2-6, with TRBD1 identical over 7 bases. The germline V gene has CDR1 LNHDA and CDR2 SQIVND (reference sequence). The CDR3 is 15 amino acids. With V trimmed by 5 bases and J by 1 base, 2 bases remained unmatched. The CDR3 region has the DNA TGTGCCAGTAGTGGGGGACAGTCTGGGGCCAACGTCCTGACTTTC. Protein: CASSGGQSGANVLTF.

The chain couples TRBV7-6 to TRBJ2-3; 9 bases align to TRBD2. Germline loops: CDR1 SGHVS, CDR2 FNYEAQ. The CDR3 covers 15 residues. V lost 3 bases and J lost 6; bases outside the gene matches: 7. CDR3 nucleotides: TGTGCCAGCAGCTTGCGCGGGGGGGCGCTGGATACGCAGTATTTT. It codes for CASSLRGGALDTQYF.

This clone occurred once. The chain recombines TRBV7-2 with TRBJ2-2, with no clear D. V dropped 2 bases and J dropped 6 bases, with 7 bases sitting between them. CDR3 length equals 13 residues. CDR1 and CDR2 from the germline V gene are SGHTA and FQGNSA. The CDR3 sequence is CASSLRVAGELFF. CDR3 coding DNA: TGTGCCAGCAGCTTAAGGGTCGCCGGGGAGCTGTTTTTT.

Notes on this clone: The junction differs from germline at one of its ends, possibly a read error. V gene TRBV6-1 combines with J gene TRBJ2-7, with a tentative D call TRBD1 (6 bases). Germline CDR1 reads MNHNS; CDR2 reads SASEGT. The CDR3 loop spans 18 amino acids. CDR3 amino acids: CAISDLWQGSWHSYEQYF. The CDR3 DNA reads as TGTGCCATCAGTGACCTCTGGCAGGGGAGCTGGCACTCCTACGAGCAGTACTTC.

This clone was detected once. The chain employs TRBV7-9 and TRBJ2-1; a weak D match, TRBD1 (5 bases). Germline V CDR1 and CDR2: SEHNR, FQNEAQ (reference sequence). Between the trimmed V and J ends, which lost 10 bases and 4 bases, there was a span of 14 bases. The CDR3 totals 13 residues. The CDR3 reads CAITGSLYNEQFF. The CDR3 DNA sequence: TGTGCCATCACAGGATCGCTTTACAATGAGCAGTTCTTC.

This clone was seen only a few times. V and J are TRBV7-8 and TRBJ2-7, with D possibly TRBD1 on 6 matching bases. V lost 2 bases to trimming and J lost 3 bases, with 11 bases between them. Germline CDR1 SGHVS, CDR2 FQNEAQ. The CDR3 extends over 14 amino acids. CDR3 nucleotide sequence: TGTGCCAGCAGCTTACCGGCAGGGGACTACGAGCAGTACTTC. Its protein product is CASSLPAGDYEQYF. Filled out from reference TRBV7-8 and TRBJ2-7, the complete variable domain reads GAGVSQSPRYKVAKRGQDVALRCDPISGHVSLFWYQQALGQGPEFLTYFQNEAQLDKSGLPSDRFFAERPEGSVSTLKIQRTQQEDSAVYLCASSLPAGDYEQYFGPGTRLTVT.

The V and J genes are TRBV19 and TRBJ1-4; 7 nucleotides agree with TRBD1. Germline V gene data show CDR1 as LNHDA and CDR2 as SQIVND (reference sequence). J gave up 8 bases and V 3 bases, and 6 bases lay outside the gene matches. This CDR3 spans 14 amino acids. This CDR3 is CASSMRTGEEKLFF. CDR3 DNA: TGTGCCAGTAGTATGCGCACAGGGGAAGAAAAACTGTTTTTT. Drawing the rest from reference TRBV19 and TRBJ1-4, the complete variable domain is DGGITQSPKYLFRKEGQNVTLSCEQNLNHDAMYWYRQDPGQGLRLIYYSQIVNDFQKGDIAEGYSVSREKKESFPLTVTSAQKNPTAFYLCASSMRTGEEKLFFGSGTQLSVL.

This clone was detected once. This chain links TRBV7-9 with TRBJ2-7, with 8 bases that match TRBD2. Per germline, CDR1 SEHNR and CDR2 FQNEAQ (reference sequence). Trimming took 4 bases from V and 4 from J; bases not matched to a gene: 15. The CDR3 has 17 amino acids. As DNA, the CDR3 is TGTGCCAGCAGCTCACCTTTAGGCGGGGGGCCGCGGTACGAGCAGTACTTC. Its translation is CASSSPLGGGPRYEQYF. The complete variable domain, with remaining parts taken from reference TRBV7-9 and TRBJ2-7, reads DTGVSQNPRHKITKRGQNVTFRCDPISEHNRLYWYRQTLGQGPEFLTYFQNEAQLEKSRLLSDRFSAERPKGSFSTLEIQRTEQGDSAMYLCASSSPLGGGPRYEQYFGPGTRLTVT.

V and J are TRBV7-2 and TRBJ1-1; D perhaps matches TRBD1 (5 bases). The CDR3 is made up of 19 amino acids. Germline CDR1 SGHTA, CDR2 FQGNSA. The V end was cut by 7 bases, the J end by 3 bases, with 30 bases between. CDR3: CASTPAHRPLLQGDTEAFF. The DNA of the CDR3 is TGTGCCAGCACCCCGGCCCACAGGCCACTACTCCAAGGGGACACTGAAGCTTTCTTT.

The chain recombines TRBV7-8 with TRBJ2-7, with 7 nucleotides matching TRBD2. V shed 6 bases, J shed 1 base, and the junction held 6 bases outside the gene matches. The CDR3 loop spans 14 amino acids. Germline CDR1 SGHVS, CDR2 FQNEAQ. The DNA for the CDR3 is TGTGCCAGCAGTCCCGGGGGGTGGTCCTACGAGCAGTACGTC. Its translation: CASSPGGWSYEQYV.

The chain carries TRBV2 and TRBJ1-2, with TRBD1 matching over 8 bases. CDR3 size: 14 residues. CDR1 is SNHLY, CDR2 FYNNEI, per germline. Unmatched junction bases numbered 6, after V lost 2 bases and J lost 7 bases. Here the CDR3 reads CASSETGTGAGYTF. The DNA of the CDR3 is TGTGCCAGCAGTGAAACAGGGACAGGAGCTGGCTACACCTTC.

V is TRBV28 and J is TRBJ2-5; 8 positions agree with TRBD1. V trimming: 5 bases; J trimming: 5 bases; junction bases outside the gene matches: 13. The germline V gene has CDR1 MDHEN and CDR2 SYDVKM. The CDR3 length is 16 residues. CDR3: CASSPRPGTGRETQYF. The DNA of the CDR3 is TGTGCCAGCAGTCCACGGCCCGGGACAGGCAGGGAGACCCAGTACTTC. The whole variable domain, remainder taken from reference TRBV28 and TRBJ2-5, is DVKVTQSSRYLVKRTGEKVFLECVQDMDHENMFWYRQDPGLGLRLIYFSYDVKMKEKGDIPEGYSVSREKKERFSLILESASTNQTSMYLCASSPRPGTGRETQYFGPGTRLLVL.

Note on this clone: The junction departs from the called germline gene at one end, perhaps through a read error. The chain uses TRBV19 and TRBJ1-5; 9 bases are a match to TRBD1. This CDR3 region has 20 residues. The V gene's germline CDR1 is LNHDA and CDR2 SQIVND (reference sequence). The CDR3 nucleotides read TGTACCAGTAGTACCATCTTTAGCCGGGACAGGGTCGTTTCGAATCAGCCCCAGCATTTT. Its protein is CTSSTIFSRDRVVSNQPQHF.

This chain connects TRBV27 to TRBJ1-5, with TRBD1 matching over 9 bases. The CDR3 sequence is 15 residues long. The J segment lost 6 bases and the V segment lost 1 base, leaving 4 bases of the junction unmatched. Germline V gives CDR1 MNHEY, CDR2 SMNVEV (reference sequence). The CDR3, as DNA: TGTGCCAGCAGTTTATTGGGACAGGGAGGTCAGCCCCAGCATTTT. It yields the protein CASSLLGQGGQPQHF.

This chain links TRBV27 with TRBJ1-1, with TRBD1 identical over 9 bases. Per germline, CDR1 MNHEY and CDR2 SMNVEV (reference sequence). This CDR3 contains 15 residues. V dropped 6 bases and J dropped 4; count of bases not matched to a gene: 9. CDR3 DNA: TGTGCCAGCAGCTCCCCCGGGACAGGGCCCACTGAAGCTTTCTTT. Its translation: CASSSPGTGPTEAFF.

The gene calls are TRBV6-6 and TRBJ1-2, with D unclear. The V gene lost 5 bases and the J gene lost 6 bases, with 16 bases spanning the gap. Germline V lookup: CDR1 MNHNY, CDR2 SVGAGI (reference sequence). The CDR3 covers 14 residues. The DNA for the CDR3 is TGTGCCAGCAGTATTTTTTTAGGAGGGAATGGCTACACCTTC. It encodes CASSIFLGGNGYTF.

In DNA, the CDR3 is TGTGCCAGCAGCTTGGCCCCGGATTTCTCTGGAAACACCATATATTTT. Translation gives CASSLAPDFSGNTIYF. The V gene is TRBV5-6, the J gene TRBJ1-3, with unresolved D. The V end was cut by 0 bases, the J end by 0 bases, with 10 bases between. CDR3 length equals 16 residues. Germline CDR1 reads SGHDT; CDR2 reads YYEEEE.

V usage is TRBV6-6 and J usage is TRBJ2-7; D is perhaps TRBD1 (6 bases). Germline-derived CDR1 and CDR2 are MNHNY and SVGAGI (reference sequence). The CDR3 covers 12 residues. The V end lost 2 bases, the J end lost 9 bases, and 11 bases lay between the germline ends. CDR3 in DNA: TGTGCCAGCAGTTACGACAGGAAAGCGCAGTACGTC. This gives the protein CASSYDRKAQYV.